A single sample is the source of the 2 T cell receptor beta chains below, sequenced in a study of T cell responses to AZD1222 COVID-19 vaccine. Method: immunoSEQ multiplex PCR; TCRdb's copy keeps in-frame clones and lacks some. This sample has approximately 120,000 clones, with 88% found just once. This specimen consisted of peripheral blood, obtained on day 0 of MenACWY control vaccination. The origin of the receptors is an adult in good health.

The chain uses TRBV5-1 and TRBJ2-1; tentative D call: TRBD1 (5 bases). This CDR3 spans 13 amino acids. With 0 bases removed from V and 9 bases from J, the gap between germline ends came to 10 bases. In germline, CDR1 is SGHRS, CDR2 YFSETQ. The CDR3 DNA reads TGCGCCAGCAGCTTGGGTAGTCAGGGTGAGCAGTTCTTC. Translation gives CASSLGSQGEQFF. Filled out from reference TRBV5-1 and TRBJ2-1, the complete variable domain reads KAGVTQTPRYLIKTRGQQVTLSCSPISGHRSVSWYQQTPGQGLQFLFEYFSETQRNKGNFPGRFSGRQFSNSRSEMNVSTLELGDSALYLCASSLGSQGEQFFGPGTRLTVL.

The rearrangement joins TRBV7-9 to TRBJ2-1; D possibly corresponds to TRBD2 (5 bases). Germline V CDR1 and CDR2: SEHNR, FQNEAQ (reference sequence). The CDR3 loop spans 13 amino acids. Trimming shortened V by 2 bases and J by 9 bases, and 11 bases separated the two germline ends. In DNA form, the CDR3 reads TGTGCCAGCAGCTTACTGGCGGGCAGTGAGCAGTTCTTC. Amino acid sequence: CASSLLAGSEQFF.